Ten or more counts support the clone carrying this T cell receptor beta chain. Its antigen is unknown. These data come from a study of Graves' ophthalmopathy and Graves' hyperthyroidism. General study findings and limits: Detection in blood was also observed for most expanded thyroid clonotypes above 0.001 frequency.

Uncontrolled infections, other autoimmune diseases, pregnancy or lactation barred patients from enrollment. Germline assignment: CDR1 DFQATT and CDR2 SNEGSKA (reference sequence). CDR3 size: 12 residues. J was trimmed by 3 bases and V by 7 bases; bases with no gene match: 6. Transcripts of RNA were the source for amplifying TCR beta CDR3 regions. HTBI primers were used in a first-round RT-PCR, which preceded a second-round multiplex PCR. TCRdb reanalysed the multiplex PCR reads using MiXCR and keeps one entry per CDR3 protein. The data contain 350,000 to 450,000 distinct CDR3 sequences, approximately 21% of them singletons.

The sequence derives from a woman between 18 and 30 years old with stable Graves' hyperthyroidism. The sample consisted of peripheral blood. The chain combines TRBV20-1 with TRBJ2-7; 7 bases agree with TRBD1. This chain's CDR3 is CSGDSSRYEQYF. The CDR3 DNA is TGCAGTGGGGACAGCTCACGCTACGAGCAGTACTTC.